The clone carrying this T cell receptor (beta chain) was found once. Its antigen is not known. The data are from a study of cytomegalovirus exposure and HLA in healthy donors. Study findings and constraints: With high specificity and sensitivity, the classifier reportedly diagnosed cytomegalovirus status. As a later analysis showed, a missense DCLRE1C variant was linked to trimming of TCR beta V- and J-genes. There were reportedly fewer N-insertions in an Asian-associated ancestry cluster than the approximately 670-donor mean, in a later analysis. In vitro experiments confirmed that three CMV-associated chains were specific for CMV antigens.

PCR involved 60 Vbeta and 13 Jbeta primers. The table came from immunoSEQ multiplex PCR; TCRdb's copy has only in-frame clones and leaves some out. The sample holds approximately 150,000 clones, 60% to 80% seen once. V was cut by 2 bases and J by 1 base, with 6 bases left in between. The CDR3 is 13 residues long. The germline gives CDR1 SGHRS, CDR2 YFSETQ. Sequenced material: PBMCs. This chain uses TRBV5-1 with TRBJ1-1, with D uncertain. The TCR originated in a man aged 35 to 55 in good health and CMV-seropositive. The CDR3 spells CASSLTANTEAFF. CDR3 DNA sequence: TGCGCCAGCAGCTTAACAGCGAACACTGAAGCTTTCTTT.